The clone carrying this TCR beta chain has only a few counts. What it binds is unknown. This sample was included in a study of early T cells in non-severe SARS-CoV-2 infection. Study-level background: Unsorted whole-blood RNA was sequenced in bulk, leaving chains unpaired. Points from the study as a whole: Lookups in VDJdb leaned toward anti-spike CD8 responses and missed private and CD4 specificities.

Individual cDNA molecules carried attached unique molecular identifiers. TCRdb re-analysed the 5' RACE reads in MiXCR, keeping a single row per CDR3 protein. Here the sample spans tens of thousands of distinct CDR3 sequences, around 15% being singletons. This clonotype was obtained from an adult who was a healthcare worker with PCR-confirmed SARS-CoV-2 infection or an uninfected control (not recorded which). Sequencing was done on a sample of whole blood.

The CDR3 nucleotides are TGTGCCAGTAGTTTTATCTCCGGGGGCCACAACTATGGCTACACCTTC. Residues: CASSFISGGHNYGYTF. The chain is built from TRBV19 and TRBJ1-2, with D perhaps TRBD1 (6 bases). Trimming took off 5 bases at V and 2 bases at J, with 18 bases between the two ends. CDR3 length: 16 residues. Germline CDR1 is LNHDA and CDR2 is SQIVND (reference sequence).